This T cell receptor (beta chain) was observed in a study of blood T cell repertoires in COVID-19 (dated by TCRdb to 2018 to 2020). For the study in its entirety: Samples covering the acute and convalescent phases of COVID-19 were provided by collaborators in the United States, Italy and Spain. The material from the prospective study consisted of cDNA or gDNA derived from T cells, B-cell-depleted T cells, or PBMCs. Deeply sampled blood TCRbeta repertoires from subjects exposed to, actively infected with, or recovered from COVID-19 were included in the dataset. The repertoires were made available in a free public database intended to serve as a resource for research on the immune response to SARS-CoV-2. Samples were obtained from the ongoing ImmuneRACE study (first 160 participants) and from about 1,300 subjects provided by 6 global collaborators. The sample metadata nearly always contained a de-identified subject ID, COVID-19 status, age in years and sex. Where available, HLA class I and class II types were obtained from metadata supplied by the sample provider rather than from assay-based typing.

V is pared back by 1 base and J by 2 bases, with 4 bases lying between the germline termini. From its cysteine to its phenylalanine, the CDR3 spans 13 amino acids. Only the CDR3 DNA is retained, 39 bases long and in frame from the first base. For CDR1 and CDR2, the germline V gene lists LGHNT and FRNRAP. The immunoSEQ Assay, a bias-controlled multiplex PCR, was used to amplify TCRbeta CDR3 regions from genomic DNA. On the authors' methods: The number of nucleated cells in each sample was estimated from the amplification of reference gene primers within the assay. Sequence reads were collapsed and filtered to measure the absolute abundance of every unique TCRbeta CDR3 rearrangement. For each sample, productive Simpson clonality was calculated as the square root of Simpson's diversity index across productive rearrangements. TCRdb obtained this table from immuneACCESS and retained in-frame rearrangements with V and J assigned. These tables miss some clones; where compared with another copy, unresolved V genes account for less than half of the shortfall, and the remainder is unexplained. V, J and clone size derive from that table, while D and trimming were established from the DNA sequence. This sample is represented by tens of thousands of clones; more than 80% of them were singletons. The ten largest clonotypes hold roughly 9.1% of the sample.

Worth noting for this clone: Its antigen is not yet known. Per-nucleotide qualities are absent, and no much larger clonotype sits a single base away.

Whole blood was collected in K2EDTA tubes by collaborating institutions according to the institutions' own protocols. For TCRbeta analysis, collaborator samples were shipped as frozen whole blood, as isolated PBMCs, or as DNA extracted from either sample type. Findings and caveats that apply to the study as a whole: The amount of clinical and demographic metadata varied by source and participant and was provided uncurated.

This receptor chain uses TRBV12-5 and TRBJ2-3; the D gene cannot be named for sure. This TCR derives from a man aged 55 to 70 with acute or convalescent COVID-19. Sequenced input: peripheral blood. The CDR3 region has the sequence CASGLGNTDTQYF. Here is the DNA: TGTGCTAGTGGTTTGGGTAACACAGATACGCAGTATTTT.